A single T cell receptor beta chain is shown here with its context. Its matching antigen is unknown. Sequencing was performed with immunoSEQ multiplex PCR; in TCRdb, only in-frame clones are kept and a portion is missing. This table has some 130,000 clones, 85% appearing once. The data belong to a study of T cell responses to AZD1222 COVID-19 vaccine. Study-level results: Donors skewed white British and female; clonal diversity was possibly underestimated.

V gave up 8 bases and J gave up 8 bases; unmatched junction bases: 7. This CDR3 region has 12 residues. CDR1 and CDR2 from the germline V gene are MNHEY and SVGAGI. The source is an adult who received the MenACWY meningococcal vaccine as a control. This specimen consisted of peripheral blood, obtained 28 days after the second dose of the MenACWY control vaccine. J is TRBJ2-7 and V is TRBV6-5, with 9 bases fitting TRBD1. This CDR3 reads CASRTGGAKQYF. For the CDR3, the DNA is TGTGCCAGCCGAACAGGGGGCGCGAAGCAGTACTTC.